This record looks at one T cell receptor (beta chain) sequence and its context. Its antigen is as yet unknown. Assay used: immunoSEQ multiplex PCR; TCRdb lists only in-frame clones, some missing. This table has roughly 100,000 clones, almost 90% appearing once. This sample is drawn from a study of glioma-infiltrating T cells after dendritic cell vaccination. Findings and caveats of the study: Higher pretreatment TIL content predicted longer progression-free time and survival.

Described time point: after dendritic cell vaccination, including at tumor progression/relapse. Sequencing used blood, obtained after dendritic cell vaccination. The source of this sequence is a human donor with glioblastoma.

The CDR3 region is CASSLMARGGEKLFF. The CDR3 coding sequence is TGTGCCAGCAGCTTAATGGCCAGGGGTGGAGAAAAACTGTTTTTT. The rearrangement uses TRBV11-2 and TRBJ1-4; D perhaps matches TRBD1 (6 bases). Germline V gene sequence: CDR1 SGHAT, CDR2 FQNNGV. V was pared by 2 bases and J by 8 bases, with 15 bases between. There are 15 residues in the CDR3.